Below, 18 T cell receptor beta chains from the same sample are listed, as sequenced in a study of cytomegalovirus exposure and HLA in healthy donors. Researchers ran the PCR with 60 Vbeta and 13 Jbeta primers. The repertoire was sequenced with immunoSEQ multiplex PCR; TCRdb's copy has only in-frame clones and lacks some. The data show tens of thousands of clones, roughly 80% seen once. Sequencing used PBMCs. These receptors all come from a man aged 50 to 60 in good health and CMV-seronegative.

The V call is TRBV4-2, the J call TRBJ2-5; TRBD1 aligns across 7 bases. V trimming: 3 bases; J trimming: 2 bases; junction bases outside the gene matches: 3. In germline, CDR1 is LGHNA, CDR2 YNFKEQ. The CDR3 runs 14 residues. CDR3: CASSHRTGQETQYF. CDR3 nucleotide sequence: TGTGCCAGCAGCCACCGGACAGGACAAGAGACCCAGTACTTC.

The genes are TRBV2 and TRBJ2-7; the D gene is possibly TRBD1 (6 bases). Germline V lookup: CDR1 SNHLY, CDR2 FYNNEI. The length of the CDR3 is 14 residues. V was cut by 3 bases and J by 2 bases, with 11 bases left in between. The CDR3 sequence: CASSERQGTYEQYF. CDR3 coding DNA: TGTGCCAGCAGTGAGAGGCAGGGGACCTACGAGCAGTACTTC.

The chain couples TRBV19 to TRBJ2-1, with 10 bases fitting TRBD1. The trim removed 6 bases at V and 4 bases at J, leaving 6 bases unmatched. The CDR3 spans 15 residues. CDR1 is LNHDA, CDR2 SQIVND, per germline (reference sequence). CDR3 protein: CASSPGQGPYNEQFF. DNA of the CDR3: TGTGCCAGTAGCCCGGGACAGGGGCCTTACAATGAGCAGTTCTTC.

The V gene is TRBV19, the J gene TRBJ2-5, with a weak D call TRBD2 (7 bases). This CDR3 spans 15 amino acids. The V gene's germline CDR1 is LNHDA and CDR2 SQIVND (reference sequence). V was cut by 6 bases and J by 5 bases, with 19 bases left in between. The CDR3 region is CASSPMAGAVETQYF. CDR3 nucleotides: TGTGCCAGTAGCCCTATGGCGGGGGCTGTGGAGACCCAGTACTTC.

The chain has TRBV19 and TRBJ1-1, with TRBD1 matching over 9 bases. Germline V gene data show CDR1 as LNHDA and CDR2 as SQIVND (reference sequence). V lost 5 bases to trimming and J lost 4 bases; unmatched junction nucleotides: 8. The CDR3 spans 15 residues. The CDR3, as DNA: TGTGCCAGTAGTTCGCGGACAGGGGTGGGCACTGAAGCTTTCTTT. This translates into CASSSRTGVGTEAFF.

V usage is TRBV4-2 and J usage is TRBJ2-4; 12 bases are a match to TRBD2. This CDR3 has 14 residues. The junction had 3 bases not matched to a gene; V was cut back by 8 bases and J by 4 bases. CDR1 and CDR2 (germline): LGHNA, YNFKEQ. The CDR3 is CASSLAGGKNIQYF. The CDR3, as DNA: TGTGCCAGCTCGCTAGCGGGAGGGAAAAACATTCAGTACTTC.

V usage is TRBV18 and J usage is TRBJ1-5, with 8 bases lining up with TRBD1. CDR1 and CDR2 from the germline V gene are KGHSH and LQKENI. The CDR3 runs to 17 residues. V lost 2 bases, J lost 6 bases, and 12 bases stayed unmatched. CDR3 sequence reads: CASSPSGGSVRSQPQHF. CDR3 bases: TGTGCCAGCTCACCATCAGGGGGCTCGGTCAGGAGTCAGCCCCAGCATTTT.

The chain links TRBV7-6 to TRBJ2-1; 11 bases match TRBD2. With 5 bases clipped from V and 9 bases from J, the junction kept 15 bases outside the gene matches. CDR1 SGHVS and CDR2 FNYEAQ come from the germline V gene. CDR3 length: 17 residues. The CDR3 sequence is CASSPGTSGAWGGEQFF. CDR3 sequence (DNA): TGTGCCAGCAGCCCCGGGACTAGCGGCGCTTGGGGCGGTGAGCAGTTCTTC. The full variable domain, with the rest looked up from reference TRBV7-6 and TRBJ2-1, is GAGVSQSPRYKVTKRGQDVALRCDPISGHVSLYWYRQALGQGPEFLTYFNYEAQQDKSGLPNDRFSAERPEGSISTLTIQRTEQRDSAMYRCASSPGTSGAWGGEQFFGPGTRLTVL.

The chain recombines TRBV7-9 with TRBJ2-7; 7 nucleotides line up with TRBD2. Germline V gene lookup returns CDR1 SEHNR and CDR2 FQNEAQ (reference sequence). V lost 6 bases and J lost 5; bases outside the gene matches: 13. The CDR3 contains 15 residues. CDR3 in amino acids: CASSPTAAGGNEQYF. CDR3 DNA: TGTGCCAGCAGTCCTACGGCTGCCGGGGGGAACGAGCAGTACTTC.

V is TRBV7-2 and J is TRBJ2-3; no reliable D call. V was pared by 1 base and J by 8 bases, with 19 bases between. Germline values: CDR1 SGHTA, CDR2 FQGNSA. CDR3 length equals 16 residues. CDR3 DNA: TGTGCCAGCAGCTTAGGGTTCGGCGGCCGCGTATCTACGCAGTATTTT. The encoded protein is CASSLGFGGRVSTQYF.

The chain joins TRBV28 to TRBJ2-6; D unclear. CDR1 and CDR2 from the germline V gene are MDHEN and SYDVKM. The CDR3 runs 18 residues. The ends were cut back, 5 bases at V and 0 bases at J, with 17 bases in the middle. CDR3 loop: CASSHSQLSSSGANVLTF. CDR3 coding DNA: TGTGCCAGCAGTCACAGCCAACTCTCCAGCTCTGGGGCCAACGTCCTGACTTTC.

The J gene is TRBJ2-6, the V gene TRBV18, with D tentatively TRBD2 (6 bases). From germline, CDR1 is KGHSH and CDR2 LQKENI. The CDR3 is 17 residues long. The V end was cut by 3 bases, the J end by 3 bases, with 15 bases between. The CDR3 DNA reads TGTGCCAGCTCACCCCGGGACTCGGGTAGTGGGGCCAACGTCCTGACTTTC. Its translation is CASSPRDSGSGANVLTF. Looking up the rest from reference TRBV18 and TRBJ2-6 gives the full variable domain: NAGVMQNPRHLVRRRGQEARLRCSPMKGHSHVYWYRQLPEEGLKFMVYLQKENIIDESGMPKERFSAEFPKEGPSILRIQQVVRGDSAAYFCASSPRDSGSGANVLTFGAGSRLTVL.

J is TRBJ2-7 and V is TRBV6-5; a weak D match, TRBD1 (5 bases). Germline V gives CDR1 MNHEY, CDR2 SVGAGI. The CDR3 is 14 residues long. Trimming took off 0 bases at V and 7 bases at J, with 13 bases between the two ends. Here the CDR3 reads CASSYSIGQQEQYF. The CDR3 DNA is TGTGCCAGCAGTTACTCGATCGGACAACAAGAGCAGTACTTC.

J is TRBJ2-7 and V is TRBV2; D may be TRBD2 (5 bases). CDR1 and CDR2 from the germline V gene are SNHLY and FYNNEI. V was pared by 1 base and J by 7 bases, with 5 bases between. This CDR3 is 11 amino acids long. The CDR3 region is CASSEGGEQYF. CDR3 sequence (DNA): TGTGCCAGCAGTGAAGGAGGGGAGCAGTACTTC.

As concerns this clone: At one end, the junction sequence differs from germline, possibly due to a read error. CDR3: CSSSQRTDGTDTQYF. The CDR3 DNA reads TGTTCCAGCAGCCAGAGGACAGATGGCACAGATACGCAGTATTTT. The rearrangement joins TRBV7-9 to TRBJ2-3, with D tentatively TRBD1 (6 bases). Germline lookup yields CDR1 SEHNR and CDR2 FQNEAQ (reference sequence). This CDR3 contains 15 residues.

The genes are TRBV19 and TRBJ1-2; TRBD1 matches at 10 bases. Germline CDR1 and CDR2: LNHDA and SQIVND (reference sequence). The CDR3 is made up of 13 amino acids. The J segment lost 5 bases and the V segment lost 5 bases, leaving 2 bases of the junction unmatched. CDR3 sequence reads: CASSWTGGYGYTF. The CDR3 DNA reads as TGTGCCAGTAGTTGGACAGGGGGATATGGCTACACCTTC.

The table lists this clone with a count of one. This rearrangement joins TRBV28 to TRBJ2-7, with 15 bases that match TRBD2. The CDR3 loop spans 14 amino acids. V gave up 5 bases and J gave up 6 bases; unmatched junction bases: 2. The germline V gene encodes CDR1 MDHEN and CDR2 SYDVKM. DNA for the CDR3: TGTGCCAGCAGTGGACTAGCGGGAGGGGGCGAGCAGTACTTC. This gives the protein CASSGLAGGGEQYF.

The gene calls are TRBV5-4 and TRBJ1-1, with 12 bases aligning to TRBD1. Trimming at V came to 3 bases and at J to 5 bases, leaving 5 bases not matched to a gene. CDR3 length: 15 amino acids. Germline-derived CDR1 and CDR2 are SGHNT and YYREEE (reference sequence). CDR3 protein: CASSSRDRGPTEAFF. For the CDR3, the DNA is TGTGCCAGCAGCTCCCGGGACAGGGGGCCAACTGAAGCTTTCTTT.